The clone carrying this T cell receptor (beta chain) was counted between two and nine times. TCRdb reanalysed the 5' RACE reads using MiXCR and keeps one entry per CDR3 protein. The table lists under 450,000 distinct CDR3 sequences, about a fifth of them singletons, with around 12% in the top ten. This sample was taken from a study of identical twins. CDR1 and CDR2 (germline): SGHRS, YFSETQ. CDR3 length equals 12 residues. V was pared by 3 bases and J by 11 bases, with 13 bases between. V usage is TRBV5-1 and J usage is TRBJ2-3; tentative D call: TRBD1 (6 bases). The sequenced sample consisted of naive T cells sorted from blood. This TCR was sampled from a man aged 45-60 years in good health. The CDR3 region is CASSSGGEEQYF. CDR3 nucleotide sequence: TGCGCCAGCAGCTCTGGGGGCGAGGAGCAGTATTTT.